This TCR beta chain derives from a study of read filtering for tumor transcriptome and immune sequencing. This clonotype was observed a few times. The library was built from about 400 ng RNA with molecular barcoded adaptors for alpha/delta and beta/gamma chains. TCRdb itself ran the reads through MiXCR, one entry per CDR3 protein. The sample lists about 58,000 distinct CDR3 sequences, 9% to 15% seen once, with under 20% in the top ten. CDR1 and CDR2 from the germline V gene are MNHEY and SMNVEV (reference sequence). V gave up 5 bases and J gave up 6 bases; unmatched junction bases: 9. This CDR3 is built from 17 residues.

The sequencing input was a population of CD138-negative cells sorted from bone marrow. The chain couples TRBV27 to TRBJ2-3; 15 bases agree with TRBD2. The clonotype originates from a donor aged 40 or older with multiple myeloma. This CDR3 is CASSQGGLAGGRDTQYF. The CDR3 DNA follows: TGTGCCAGCAGTCAAGGGGGACTAGCGGGGGGTCGGGATACGCAGTATTTT.